These 14 T cell receptor beta chains were all obtained from the same sample, sequenced in a study of CD8 T cells in Susac syndrome. The RNA input was roughly 0.45 to 1 ug, and it was reverse transcribed with random hexamers. TCRdb passed the immunoSEQ multiplex PCR reads through MiXCR, listing each CDR3 protein once. The sample lists roughly 200,000 distinct CDR3 sequences, about 91% occurring once. Sequencing input: CD4+ T cells from PBMCs. The receptors come from a human donor with Susac syndrome.

The V and J genes are TRBV13 and TRBJ1-2, with D possibly matching TRBD1 (5 bases). Germline CDR1 and CDR2: PRHDT and FYEKMQ (reference sequence). Trimming stripped 4 bases from V and 4 bases from J, with 31 bases between. The CDR3 is 20 amino acids. The CDR3 DNA reads TGTGCCAGCAGCTCCGAGTACCGGGGGTGGCGTTCAATGGCTGGCTATGGCTACACCTTC. This sequence encodes CASSSEYRGWRSMAGYGYTF.

J is TRBJ1-1 and V is TRBV6-4, with D possibly matching TRBD1 (5 bases). The V gene lost 4 bases and the J gene lost 4 bases, with 13 bases spanning the gap. Per germline, CDR1 MRHNA and CDR2 SNTAGT. The CDR3 has 14 residues. The CDR3 DNA reads TGTGCCAGCAGTGCTACGGGGGGAGGCACTGAAGCTTTCTTT. Its translation: CASSATGGGTEAFF.

The chain uses TRBV28 and TRBJ2-7, with 12 bases lining up with TRBD1. CDR3 length: 16 amino acids. V gave up 7 bases and J gave up 5 bases; unmatched junction bases: 12. Germline V gives CDR1 MDHEN, CDR2 SYDVKM. In nucleotides, the CDR3 is TGTGCCAGCACCAACCGCCCCCGGGACAGGGGGCACGAGCAGTACTTC. Residues: CASTNRPRDRGHEQYF. The whole variable domain, filled in from reference TRBV28 and TRBJ2-7, reads DVKVTQSSRYLVKRTGEKVFLECVQDMDHENMFWYRQDPGLGLRLIYFSYDVKMKEKGDIPEGYSVSREKKERFSLILESASTNQTSMYLCASTNRPRDRGHEQYFGPGTRLTVT.

The chain employs TRBV19 and TRBJ1-1, with a possible D match to TRBD1 (6 bases). This CDR3 contains 14 residues. The V end lost 5 bases, the J end lost 2 bases, and 12 bases lay between the germline ends. From germline, CDR1 is LNHDA and CDR2 SQIVND (reference sequence). This CDR3 reads CASSPTGFNTEAFF. The CDR3 nucleotides read TGTGCCAGTAGTCCAACAGGGTTTAACACTGAAGCTTTCTTT.

J is TRBJ1-5 and V is TRBV28, with D hard to call. CDR1 is MDHEN and CDR2 is SYDVKM in the germline V gene. Deletions cut 6 bases from V and 5 bases from J, with 8 bases between. The CDR3 runs 12 residues. The DNA of the CDR3 is TGTGCCAGCAGCCAGAGGGATCAGCCCCAGCATTTT. The encoded protein is CASSQRDQPQHF.

The V call is TRBV5-1, the J call TRBJ2-3; 7 bases are a match to TRBD2. Per germline, CDR1 SGHRS and CDR2 YFSETQ. CDR3 length equals 14 residues. Unmatched junction bases numbered 6, after V lost 4 bases and J lost 4 bases. The CDR3 sequence: CASSPGGSSDTQYF. CDR3 in DNA: TGCGCCAGCAGCCCCGGGGGGTCCTCAGATACGCAGTATTTT.

The V call is TRBV12-3 or TRBV12-4, the J call TRBJ1-1; TRBD1 is a possible D gene (6 bases). The CDR3 runs 14 residues. Deletions cut 7 bases from V and 5 bases from J, with 17 bases between. The CDR3, as DNA: TGTGCCAGCATGGGGCGGACAGAGTCAACTGAAGCTTTCTTT. It encodes CASMGRTESTEAFF.

V is TRBV4-2 and J is TRBJ1-3, with D possibly TRBD1 on 5 matching bases. The CDR3 has 16 amino acids. Trimming cost V 4 bases and J 0 bases, with 13 bases left between them. Germline assignment: CDR1 LGHNA and CDR2 YNFKEQ. CDR3 DNA: TGTGCCAGCAGCCGGGACCCCACCCTCTCTGGAAACACCATATATTTT. Its translation: CASSRDPTLSGNTIYF.

This clonotype showed up just once. The V and J genes are TRBV9 and TRBJ1-2; 7 bases are a match to TRBD1. The germline CDR1 and CDR2 sequences are SGDLS and YYNGEE. The CDR3 consists of 14 residues. V lost 0 bases and J lost 6; bases outside the gene matches: 5. The CDR3, as DNA: TGTGCCAGCAGCGTAGGACAGGGATTTGATGGCTACACCTTC. Amino acid sequence: CASSVGQGFDGYTF.

This clonotype was seen once. The V gene is TRBV20-1, the J gene TRBJ2-5; TRBD2 matches at 8 bases. The CDR3 runs to 15 residues. V lost 6 bases and J lost 5; bases outside the gene matches: 14. From germline, CDR1 is DFQATT and CDR2 SNEGSKA (reference sequence). Here the CDR3 DNA reads TGCAGTGCCCCCCGAGTAGCGGGGTCAGGGGAGACCCAGTACTTC. This codes for CSAPRVAGSGETQYF.

This chain joins TRBV4-2 and TRBJ2-1, with 10 bases fitting TRBD2. The CDR3 has 16 amino acids. CDR1 and CDR2 from the germline V gene are LGHNA and YNFKEQ. V was pared by 3 bases and J by 5 bases, with 7 bases of the junction left unmatched. The CDR3 DNA follows: TGTGCCAGCAGCCAGGCTAGCGGGAGCAGGAACAATGAGCAGTTCTTC. Encoded protein: CASSQASGSRNNEQFF.

The chain carries TRBV4-1 and TRBJ1-2; D remains ambiguous. Germline loops: CDR1 MGHRA, CDR2 YSYEKL. V was pared by 2 bases and J by 7 bases, with 11 bases between. CDR3 length: 13 residues. The CDR3 loop reads CASSQWGAGGYTF. The CDR3 DNA follows: TGCGCCAGCAGCCAATGGGGAGCGGGTGGCTACACCTTC.

The chain joins TRBV9 to TRBJ2-3; 7 bases fit TRBD1. The ends lost 4 bases at V and 1 base at J; junction bases unmatched: 3. Per the germline V gene, CDR1 is SGDLS and CDR2 is YYNGEE. The CDR3 length is 14 residues. CDR3 protein: CASSHRGGTDTQYF. The DNA for the CDR3 is TGTGCCAGCAGCCACAGGGGCGGCACAGATACGCAGTATTTT.

This clonotype has only one observation. The chain carries TRBV5-1 and TRBJ1-1; a possible D gene is TRBD1 (6 bases). The CDR3 is 15 amino acids. Germline loops: CDR1 SGHRS, CDR2 YFSETQ. V was clipped by 6 bases and J by 0 bases, with 15 bases between them. CDR3 nucleotides: TGCGCCAGCACCCTTACGGGGGCAGTGAACACTGAAGCTTTCTTT. It codes for CASTLTGAVNTEAFF. The variable domain in full, completed from reference TRBV5-1 and TRBJ1-1, reads KAGVTQTPRYLIKTRGQQVTLSCSPISGHRSVSWYQQTPGQGLQFLFEYFSETQRNKGNFPGRFSGRQFSNSRSEMNVSTLELGDSALYLCASTLTGAVNTEAFFGQGTRLTVV.